This TCR beta chain came from a study of OX40 agonist ivuxolimab in advanced cancers. A note on the overall study: Ivuxolimab, which targeted the costimulatory receptor OX40 (CD134), was an agonistic, fully human IgG2 monoclonal antibody. The paper covers the monotherapy dose-escalation part of the phase I ivuxolimab trial, which included N ≈ 50 patients. Prior anti-PD-1, anti-PD-L1 or anti-CTLA-4 therapy was permitted, and checkpoint inhibitors had been received by 30% to 40% of dose-escalation patients. A male proportion of 82.7% and a mean age of about 60 years, ranging from 23 to 79, were recorded for the dose-escalation cohort. Partial responses occurred in three dose-escalation patients, of whom one had hepatocellular carcinoma and two had cutaneous melanoma. Among the approximately 50 dose-escalation patients, approximately 20 had hepatocellular carcinoma, about 15 melanoma, 9 renal cell carcinoma and 9 head and neck cancer. The point of sequencing TCRbeta in the periphery was to test whether ivuxolimab changed TCR sequence diversity and drove clonal T-cell expansion. Intravenous ivuxolimab was administered to patients every 2 weeks at six dose levels: 0.01, 0.1, 0.3, 1.5, 3 and 10 mg/kg.

To sequence the TCRbeta CDR3 region, genomic DNA was isolated from the sorted cells. The immunoSEQ Assay was used for sequencing of TCRbeta CDR3 regions. TCRdb carries this immuneACCESS record with in-frame sequences only. Its versions omit some clonotypes, under half of them owing to an unresolved V gene in the studies checked, with the rest unexplained. This sample holds around 50,000 clones; about 88% were observed only once. The ten top clones hold 0.64% of the sample. Concerning this clone itself: This clone's antigen is unknown. There are no base qualities to consult, and no much larger clone falls within one base.

Counted from cysteine to phenylalanine, this CDR3 has 14 amino acids. Only the CDR3 DNA is retained, 42 bases long and in frame from the first base. Reading the germline V gene gives CDR1 MDHEN and CDR2 SYDVKM. Relative to germline, V is 6 bases shorter and J is 5 bases shorter, with 16 bases between their ends. The paper as a whole reports these results and caveats: Low levels of normalized T-cell clonal expansion were also seen in some patients who did not respond. Partial responders in the 0.1-3.0 mg/kg groups had among the lowest normalized peripheral clonal expansion, especially among CD8+ T cells. After ivuxolimab, expanded clones were on average more numerous among CD8+ T cells than among CD4+ T cells. Clonal expansion of both CD4+ and CD8+ blood T cells was observed from baseline to week 6 at doses 0.1 to 3.0 mg/kg. The antigen specificity of the peripheral T cells that underwent clonal expansion was not determined.

Patients with a history of autoimmune disease or receiving systemic immunosuppression were excluded from the trial. Peripheral blood for TCR sequencing was drawn from every dose cohort at baseline, at cycle 4 day 1 and at cycle 7 day 1. The samples were taken from a phase I, first-in-human, multicenter, open-label dose-escalation trial of ivuxolimab. The trial enrolled adults with locally advanced or metastatic head and neck squamous cell, hepatocellular, melanoma or renal cell carcinoma. CD4+ and CD8+ T cells were sorted separately from peripheral blood before TCR sequencing. The chain links TRBV28 with TRBJ1-1; TRBD1 is perhaps the D gene, given 5 matching bases. The clonotype comes from an adult with an advanced solid tumor such as melanoma, head and neck, liver or kidney cancer. The specimen comprised CD4+ or CD8+ T cells sorted from blood, sampled in a trial of the OX40 agonist ivuxolimab. The CDR3 region: CASRPRVEGTEAFF. Read as DNA, the sequence is TGTGCCAGCAGACCCAGGGTCGAGGGGACTGAAGCTTTCTTT.